This TCR beta chain was recovered during a study of blood T cell repertoires in COVID-19. Study details: T cells, B-cell-depleted T cells, or PBMCs supplied cDNA or gDNA.

CDR3 length: 13 amino acids. Trimming removed 4 bases from V and 5 bases from J; junction bases left unmatched: 5. CDR1 is SGHRS, CDR2 YFSETQ, per germline. The repertoire was sequenced with immunoSEQ multiplex PCR; TCRdb's copy has only in-frame clones and lacks some. The sample lists roughly 240,000 clones; about 91% were seen once. Ages ranged from about 18 to 89 years, with residence in about 24 US areas. The study assigned cohorts using participant-reported clinical history. What was sequenced was PBMCs or T cells enriched from blood (not recorded which). The receptor's source is a woman aged 25-40 years with acute COVID-19. J is TRBJ1-2 and V is TRBV5-1; TRBD1 matches 7 bases. The CDR3: CASSGRTGYGYTF. The CDR3 coding sequence is TGCGCCAGCAGCGGACGGACAGGTTATGGCTACACCTTC. The full variable domain, rest sourced from reference TRBV5-1 and TRBJ1-2, is KAGVTQTPRYLIKTRGQQVTLSCSPISGHRSVSWYQQTPGQGLQFLFEYFSETQRNKGNFPGRFSGRQFSNSRSEMNVSTLELGDSALYLCASSGRTGYGYTFGSGTRLTVV.